A single TCR beta chain is shown here with its context. What antigen it recognizes has not been identified. No per-base quality is available; no much larger clone lies one base away. The data originate from a study of T cell changes during pregnancy in multiple sclerosis (dated by TCRdb to the late 2010s). In terms of the full investigation: The study looked at changes in the T cell repertoire across pregnancy in women with multiple sclerosis.

Deletion took 0 bases off V and 4 bases off J, with a span of 19 bases between the germline ends. Taken from the germline V gene (reference sequence), the CDR1 and CDR2 loops are MNHEY and SMNVEV. The CDR3 contains 18 residues, cysteine and phenylalanine counted. Here the CDR3 DNA is all that survives: 54 bases in frame from base 1. Preparation of the library involved the immunoSEQ multiplex PCR assay. Imported from immuneACCESS, the table was reduced by TCRdb to in-frame sequences with V and J called. These copies leave out some clones; in studies compared against another copy, an unresolved V gene accounts for under half, and the cause of the remainder is not known. For this sample the table gives 25,000 to 35,000 clones, of which 89% were detected only once. The biggest ten clones account for roughly 10% of the sample.

The chain joins TRBV27 to TRBJ2-1; D gene: possibly TRBD2, on 5 matching bases. The sequenced sample was CD8+ T cells from peripheral blood mononuclear cells, obtained in the second trimester of pregnancy. This TCR came from a female donor with multiple sclerosis, enrolled in a pregnancy study. The CDR3 in this case is CASSLSTRGSGIYNEQFF. The DNA sequence is given as TGTGCCAGCAGTTTATCGACTCGTGGGAGTGGCATTTACAATGAGCAGTTCTTC.